This is a list of T cell receptor beta chains from one sample in a study of Tregs in tolerant kidney transplant recipients. The assay was immunoSEQ multiplex PCR, and TCRdb's table has in-frame clones only and misses some. The sample shows 90,000 to 130,000 clones, nearly 90% of them seen only once. Sample: CD4+ T cells from blood, taken before the transplant. These receptors were taken from a human donor who received a combined kidney and bone marrow transplant. Both conserved end residues are part of each CDR3. A D gene is named only where the DNA matches it firmly. Some rows mark clone size as missing; the rest say once, few, many or name a class of expanded clone.

J gene | clone size | V gene | D gene | CDR3 DNA | CDR3 protein
TRBJ2-2 | . | TRBV18 | TRBD1 | TGTGCCAGCTCCCTGGGACAGCTGAACACCGGGGAGCTGTTTTTT | CASSLGQLNTGELFF
TRBJ1-4 | . | TRBV28 | . | TGTGCCAGCAGTTCAGGTACTAATGAAAAACTGTTTTTT | CASSSGTNEKLFF
TRBJ1-1 | . | TRBV21-1 | . | TGTGCCAGCAGCAAAAAGAAGGGGCTCATGAACACTGAAGCTTTCTTT | CASSKKKGLMNTEAFF
TRBJ2-3 | . | TRBV7-9 | TRBD2 | TGTGCCAGCAGCCCGAGCGGGGGGACAGATACGCAGTATTTT | CASSPSGGTDTQYF
TRBJ2-7 | . | TRBV11-2 | TRBD1 | TGTGCCAGCAGCTTAGAGATGACAGGGTCACCCTCTCCGTACTTC | CASSLEMTGSPSPYF
TRBJ2-3 | few | TRBV1 | . | TGCACCAGCAGATGGGAGCGGGTGAGTCTTGGTACGCAGTATTTT | CTSRWERVSLGTQYF
TRBJ2-7 | once | TRBV5-1 | TRBD2 | TGCGCCAGCAGTCGGGGGGGTCGAACAGGGAGGCCCTACGAGCAGTACTTC | CASSRGGRTGRPYEQYF
TRBJ1-2 | . | TRBV18 | TRBD1 | TGTGCCAGCTCACCGGGACAGGGGCATGGCTACACCTTC | CASSPGQGHGYTF
TRBJ2-1 | . | TRBV7-2 | . | TGTGCCAGCAGCACCCGGGGTGGGTGGAATGAGCAGTTCTTC | CASSTRGGWNEQFF
TRBJ1-3 | . | TRBV6-1 | TRBD1 | TGTGCCAGCAGTGTGACAGGGGGAAGCTCTGGAAACACCATATATTTT | CASSVTGGSSGNTIYF
TRBJ1-1 | once | TRBV28 | . | TGTGCCAGCAGAGGGACTGGCATGAACACTGAAGCTTTCTTT | CASRGTGMNTEAFF
TRBJ2-7 | . | TRBV28 | TRBD1 | TGTGCCAGCAGTTCCCCCGGGACAGCTTATTACGAGCAGTACTTC | CASSSPGTAYYEQYF
TRBJ1-1 | . | TRBV6-1 | . | TGTGCCAGCAGTGAACTCGGCGTCCAGGGTGGGACTGAAGCTTTCTTT | CASSELGVQGGTEAFF
TRBJ2-1 | . | TRBV6-5 | . | TGTGCCAGCAGTTACGGCGGGGCCCAGCTATACAATGAGCAGTTCTTC | CASSYGGAQLYNEQFF
TRBJ1-1 | . | TRBV6-5 | . | TGTGCCACCTTGCCAGGGGACACTGAAGCTTTCTTT | CATLPGDTEAFF
TRBJ1-3 | . | TRBV28 | . | TGTGCCAGCAGTTTATTTGGTCCTGGACTCTCTGGAAACACCATATATTTT | CASSLFGPGLSGNTIYF
TRBJ2-7 | . | TRBV28 | TRBD1 | TGTGCCAGCAGTTGGACAGGCTATGGGTACGAGCAGTACTTC | CASSWTGYGYEQYF
TRBJ2-3 | . | TRBV11-2 | . | TGTGCCAGCAGCTCAGGGCGGACGTCATCTAGCACAGATACGCAGTATTTT | CASSSGRTSSSTDTQYF
TRBJ2-7 | once | TRBV18 | TRBD2 | TGTGCCAGCTCCAAAGCGGGAGGGCTGGTTCGGGTCGAGCAGTACTTC | CASSKAGGLVRVEQYF
TRBJ2-7 | once | TRBV28 | . | TGTGCCAGCAGTTTAGTGTCTCCACCTAACGAGCAGTACTTC | CASSLVSPPNEQYF
TRBJ2-1 | . | TRBV5-1 | TRBD1 | TGCGCCAGCAGCCCCGGACAGGCTGCGAGCTCCTACAATGAGCAGTTCTTC | CASSPGQAASSYNEQFF
TRBJ2-1 | . | TRBV4-3 | TRBD2 | TGCGCCAGCAGCCAAGAGTTTGGGGCAGCGGGAACAGAGCAGTTCTTC | CASSQEFGAAGTEQFF
TRBJ2-1 | . | TRBV18 | . | TGTGCCAGCTCCCTCACGGGGGACTACAATGAGCAGTTCTTC | CASSLTGDYNEQFF
TRBJ2-1 | . | TRBV6-5 | TRBD2 | TGTGCCAGCAGTTACCTGGCGGGGGGGGTCAATGAGCAGTTCTTC | CASSYLAGGVNEQFF
TRBJ2-7 | . | TRBV30 | . | TGTGCCTGGAGTAATGACAGATACGAGCAGTACTTC | CAWSNDRYEQYF
TRBJ2-2 | . | TRBV11-3 | TRBD2 | TGTGCCAGCAGCTTTGGGGCCGGCGGGAGAGCCGGGGAGCTGTTTTTT | CASSFGAGGRAGELFF
TRBJ2-3 | . | TRBV19 | TRBD1 | TGTGCCAGTGCCGACAGGGTAGGCGATACGCAGTATTTT | CASADRVGDTQYF
TRBJ2-3 | . | TRBV14 | TRBD2 | TGTGCCAGTCGACTAGCGGGGGGCACAGATACGCAGTATTTT | CASRLAGGTDTQYF
TRBJ2-2 | . | TRBV23-1 | . | TGCGCCAGCAGTCAACTATTCAGCGCGAACACCGGGGAGCTGTTTTTT | CASSQLFSANTGELFF
TRBJ1-1 | . | TRBV5-5 | TRBD1 | TGTGCCAGCAGCGGATACAGGGGGAGCACTGAAGCTTTCTTT | CASSGYRGSTEAFF
TRBJ2-7 | . | TRBV11-2 | TRBD1 | TGTGCCAGCAGCCCTCTCCGGGACAGCGGCGAGCAGTACTTC | CASSPLRDSGEQYF
TRBJ1-2 | . | TRBV25-1 | TRBD1 | TGTGCCAGTAGGCAGGGGGCTAACTATGGCTACACCTTC | CASRQGANYGYTF
TRBJ1-4 | . | TRBV6-5 | TRBD1 | TGTGCCAGCAGTTACTCGGACAGGGAGAATGAAAAACTGTTTTTT | CASSYSDRENEKLFF
TRBJ1-2 | few | TRBV5-1 | . | TGCGCCAGCAGCAGAGAGGGAGAAGGCTATGGCTACACCTTC | CASSREGEGYGYTF
TRBJ2-1 | . | TRBV25-1 | . | TGTGCCAGCAGTGATCGGAGCTACAATGAGCAGTTCTTC | CASSDRSYNEQFF
TRBJ2-7 | . | TRBV23-1 | TRBD1 | TGCGCCAGCAGTCAATCCCCTCCGGGTGGGACAGGGTTCTACGAGCAGTACTTC | CASSQSPPGGTGFYEQYF
TRBJ2-5 | . | TRBV6-5 | . | TGTGCCAGCAGTACCACCCGGACGGGACAAGAGACCCAGTACTTC | CASSTTRTGQETQYF
TRBJ2-2 | . | TRBV28 | TRBD2 | TGTGCCAGAAGTCCCAGCGGGATCGTATTCGAGGACACCGGGGAGCTGTTTTTT | CARSPSGIVFEDTGELFF
TRBJ2-1 | . | TRBV2 | TRBD1 | TGTGCCAGCAGGTCGGACAGGGGGCAATACAATGAGCAGTTCTTC | CASRSDRGQYNEQFF
TRBJ2-3 | . | TRBV5-1 | . | TGCGCCAGCAGCCCTAGCGCCGCAACGCCAGATACGCAGTATTTT | CASSPSAATPDTQYF